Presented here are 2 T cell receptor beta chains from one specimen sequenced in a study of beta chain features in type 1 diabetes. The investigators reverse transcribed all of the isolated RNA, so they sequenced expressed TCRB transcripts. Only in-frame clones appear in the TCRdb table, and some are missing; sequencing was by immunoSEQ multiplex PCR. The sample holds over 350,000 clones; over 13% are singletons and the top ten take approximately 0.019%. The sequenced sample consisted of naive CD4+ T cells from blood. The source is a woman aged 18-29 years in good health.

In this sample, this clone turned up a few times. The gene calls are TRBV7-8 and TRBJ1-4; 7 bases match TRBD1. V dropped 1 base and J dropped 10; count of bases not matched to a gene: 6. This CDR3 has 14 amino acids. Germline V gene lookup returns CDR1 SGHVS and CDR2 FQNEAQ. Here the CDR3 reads CASSLVRTGGKLFF. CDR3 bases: TGTGCCAGCAGCTTAGTCCGGACAGGAGGAAAACTGTTTTTT.

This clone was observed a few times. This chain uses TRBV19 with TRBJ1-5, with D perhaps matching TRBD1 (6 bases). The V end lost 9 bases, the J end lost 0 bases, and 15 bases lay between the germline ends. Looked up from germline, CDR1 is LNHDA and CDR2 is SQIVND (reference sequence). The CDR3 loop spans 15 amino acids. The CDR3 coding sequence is TGTGCCAGCGTTAGGACAGCGTATAGCAATCAGCCCCAGCATTTT. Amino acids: CASVRTAYSNQPQHF.